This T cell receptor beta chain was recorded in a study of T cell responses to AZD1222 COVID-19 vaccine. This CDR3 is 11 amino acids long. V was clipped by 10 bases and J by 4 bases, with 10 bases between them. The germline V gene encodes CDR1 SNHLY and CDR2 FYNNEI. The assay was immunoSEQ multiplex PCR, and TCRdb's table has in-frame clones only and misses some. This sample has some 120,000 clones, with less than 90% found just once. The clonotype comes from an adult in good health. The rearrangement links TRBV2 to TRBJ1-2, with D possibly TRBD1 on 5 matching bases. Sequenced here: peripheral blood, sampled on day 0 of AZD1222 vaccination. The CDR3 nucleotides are TGTGCCACGGACACCCCCTATGGCTACACCTTC. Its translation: CATDTPYGYTF.